These 21 T cell receptor beta chains share one sample of origin, sequenced in a study of blood T cell repertoires in COVID-19. TCRdb's copy holds only in-frame clones and misses some; the assay was immunoSEQ multiplex PCR. The table has just over 150,000 clones, 65% to 90% seen once. The material sequenced was peripheral blood. Source of these receptors: a woman aged 40 to 50 with COVID-19, enrolled during active disease.

The chain uses TRBV3-1 (or the pseudogene TRBV3-2) and TRBJ2-7; 7 bases line up with TRBD1. Germline lookup yields CDR1 LGHDT and CDR2 YNNKEL (reference sequence). This CDR3 is built from 13 residues. Germline trimming cut 3 bases from V and 3 bases from J; bases unmatched to any gene: 2. The CDR3 DNA is TGTGCCAGCAGCCAGGGACAGAACTACGAGCAGTACGTC. Its protein product is CASSQGQNYEQYV.

This clone was detected only once. The chain links TRBV5-4 to TRBJ2-5; the D gene is possibly TRBD1 (5 bases). Per germline, CDR1 SGHNT and CDR2 YYREEE (reference sequence). This CDR3 has 13 residues. V was shortened by 1 base and J by 5 bases, with 9 bases between the two germline ends. The CDR3 loop reads CASSLRQGETQYF. Written as DNA, the CDR3 is TGTGCCAGCAGCTTGCGTCAGGGTGAGACCCAGTACTTC.

The chain couples TRBV19 to TRBJ1-2; a possible D gene is TRBD1 (6 bases). Germline assignment: CDR1 LNHDA and CDR2 SQIVND (reference sequence). Trimming took off 5 bases at V and 7 bases at J, with 20 bases between the two ends. The CDR3 is 15 amino acids. CDR3 protein: CASSPRTVRWSGYTF. Written as DNA, the CDR3 is TGTGCCAGTAGTCCGCGGACAGTTCGCTGGTCTGGCTACACCTTC.

The rearrangement uses TRBV5-5 and TRBJ1-5; no clear D. V shed 5 bases and J shed 6 bases, with 12 bases lying between them. CDR3 size: 13 residues. Germline V lookup: CDR1 SGHKS, CDR2 YYEKEE (reference sequence). CDR3 DNA sequence: TGTGCCAGCAGTCCAGGACGGGGTCAGCCCCAGCATTTT. Its translation: CASSPGRGQPQHF. Full variable domain (outside the CDR3, taken from reference TRBV5-5 and TRBJ1-5): DAGVTQSPTHLIKTRGQQVTLRCSPISGHKSVSWYQQVLGQGPQFIFQYYEKEERGRGNFPDRFSARQFPNYSSELNVNALLLGDSALYLCASSPGRGQPQHFGDGTRLSIL.

The chain employs TRBV18 and TRBJ2-4; 7 bases line up with TRBD2. After removal of 1 base from V and 4 bases from J, the junction contained 10 bases not matched to a gene. The CDR3 runs 17 residues. Germline V lookup: CDR1 KGHSH, CDR2 LQKENI. In DNA form, the CDR3 reads TGTGCCAGCTCACCACTGGCTCTAGCGGACCTAAAAAACATTCAGTACTTC. Translating gives CASSPLALADLKNIQYF.

Here the CDR3 DNA reads TGTGCCAGCAGCTCCAGGGGGCGGAACACCGGGGAGCTGTTTTTT. The encoded protein is CASSSRGRNTGELFF. This chain uses TRBV7-8 with TRBJ2-2, with 8 bases lining up with TRBD1. The trim removed 4 bases at V and 1 base at J, leaving 2 bases unmatched. Germline CDR1 and CDR2: SGHVS and FQNEAQ. The CDR3 extends over 15 amino acids.

This clone was counted a single time. This chain links TRBV7-2 with TRBJ2-3; 9 bases match TRBD2. Looked up from germline, CDR1 is SGHTA and CDR2 is FQGNSA. V lost 6 bases and J lost 0; bases outside the gene matches: 4. The CDR3 loop spans 15 amino acids. The CDR3 DNA follows: TGTGCCAGCAGTAGCGGGGGCCCCAGCACAGATACGCAGTATTTT. Translation: CASSSGGPSTDTQYF.

This chain uses TRBV11-2 with TRBJ1-3; D unresolved. From germline, CDR1 is SGHAT and CDR2 FQNNGV. The V and J ends lost 5 bases and 4 bases respectively, with 15 bases between them. This CDR3 is 15 amino acids long. Here the CDR3 reads CASSPDFGAGNTIYF. In DNA, the CDR3 is TGTGCCAGCAGCCCCGACTTCGGAGCCGGAAACACCATATATTTT. Full variable domain (missing parts from reference TRBV11-2 and TRBJ1-3): EAGVAQSPRYKIIEKRQSVAFWCNPISGHATLYWYQQILGQGPKLLIQFQNNGVVDDSQLPKDRFSAERLKGVDSTLKIQPAKLEDSAVYLCASSPDFGAGNTIYFGEGSWLTVV.

The rearrangement uses TRBV7-9 and TRBJ2-3; tentatively, D is TRBD1 (6 bases). This CDR3 is 15 amino acids long. The V end lost 4 bases, the J end lost 2 bases, and 13 bases lay between the germline ends. Germline CDR1 SEHNR, CDR2 FQNEAQ (reference sequence). The CDR3 sequence: CASSYRQAFTDTQYF. The DNA for the CDR3 is TGTGCCAGCAGCTACCGACAGGCATTCACAGATACGCAGTATTTT.

V gene TRBV6-5 combines with J gene TRBJ2-1, with D maybe TRBD2 (5 bases). Trimming cost V 2 bases and J 3 bases, with 8 bases left between them. This CDR3 is 14 amino acids long. Germline V gene data show CDR1 as MNHEY and CDR2 as SVGAGI. This chain's CDR3 is CASSYVRDYNEQFF. The CDR3 DNA sequence: TGTGCCAGCAGTTACGTTCGGGACTACAATGAGCAGTTCTTC.

The rearrangement uses TRBV27 and TRBJ2-7; TRBD1 agrees at 7 bases. Germline V CDR1 and CDR2: MNHEY, SMNVEV (reference sequence). The V segment lost 8 bases and the J segment 3 bases; nucleotides outside the gene matches: 7. This CDR3 is 13 amino acids long. Here the CDR3 DNA reads TGTGCCAGCTGGGGGACAGAAGACTACGAGCAGTACTTC. Encoded protein: CASWGTEDYEQYF.

This clone was counted only a few times. The CDR3 region is CASSWGGSYEQYF. Here the CDR3 DNA reads TGTGCCAGCAGCTGGGGCGGCTCCTACGAGCAGTACTTC. The chain recombines TRBV11-2 with TRBJ2-7, with a tentative D call TRBD1 (5 bases). The germline V gene encodes CDR1 SGHAT and CDR2 FQNNGV. This CDR3 contains 13 residues. The V end lost 4 bases, the J end lost 0 bases, and 7 bases lay between the germline ends.

The chain employs TRBV24-1 and TRBJ2-7, with D tentatively TRBD1 (6 bases). Germline V gene sequence: CDR1 KGHDR, CDR2 SFDVKD. The V gene lost 6 bases and the J gene lost 4 bases, with 24 bases spanning the gap. There are 17 residues in the CDR3. Written as DNA, the CDR3 is TGTGCCACCAGTTGCGGGTGTATAAATGGACAGAATTACGAGCAGTACGTC. Protein: CATSCGCINGQNYEQYV.

The J gene is TRBJ1-1, the V gene TRBV25-1, with D tentatively TRBD1 (5 bases). Trimming shortened V by 8 bases and J by 5 bases, and 18 bases separated the two germline ends. The CDR3 is 14 amino acids. Germline V CDR1 and CDR2: MGHDK, SYGVNS. This CDR3 is CASLPRGSWTEAFF. The CDR3, as DNA: TGTGCCAGCCTCCCAAGGGGCAGTTGGACTGAAGCTTTCTTT.

The V gene is TRBV20-1, the J gene TRBJ2-5; 11 bases align to TRBD2. Germline CDR1 is DFQATT and CDR2 is SNEGSKA (reference sequence). Trimming cost V 3 bases and J 7 bases; bases outside gene matches: 7. The CDR3 runs to 14 residues. The CDR3 nucleotides are TGCAGTGCTAGTACTAGCGGGAGAAAAGGGACCCAGTACTTC. This translates into CSASTSGRKGTQYF.

This chain connects TRBV28 to TRBJ1-5; D may be TRBD1 (5 bases). Germline V lookup: CDR1 MDHEN, CDR2 SYDVKM. V lost 4 bases to trimming and J lost 6 bases, with 10 bases between them. CDR3 length: 13 residues. The CDR3 loop reads CASSSQGSQPQHF. The DNA of the CDR3 is TGTGCCAGCAGTTCCCAGGGTTCTCAGCCCCAGCATTTT.

V usage is TRBV5-1 and J usage is TRBJ1-2, with D perhaps TRBD1 (6 bases). The CDR3 is made up of 13 amino acids. V was trimmed by 4 bases and J by 4 bases, leaving 11 bases between them. The germline V gene has CDR1 SGHRS and CDR2 YFSETQ. CDR3 sequence reads: CASSLDSGYGYTF. CDR3 DNA sequence: TGCGCCAGCAGCCTGGACAGCGGCTATGGCTACACCTTC.

The V gene is TRBV18, the J gene TRBJ1-1, with D tentatively TRBD1 (6 bases). The V gene's germline CDR1 is KGHSH and CDR2 LQKENI. The ends were cut back, 8 bases at V and 1 base at J, with 11 bases in the middle. The CDR3 has 13 residues. CDR3 nucleotide sequence: TGTGCCAGCAGAGAGGGGGAGAACACTGAAGCTTTCTTT. It specifies CASREGENTEAFF.

The gene calls are TRBV29-1 and TRBJ1-1; D might be TRBD1 (5 bases). The CDR3 extends over 12 amino acids. V dropped 7 bases and J dropped 9 bases, with 18 bases sitting between them. CDR1 and CDR2 (germline): SQVTM, ANQGSEA. The CDR3 reads CSASRGETKAFF. In DNA, the CDR3 is TGCAGCGCTTCCCGGGGGGAAACTAAAGCTTTCTTT.

The chain uses TRBV28 and TRBJ2-1, with D hard to call. The CDR3 runs 12 residues. Trimming pared 2 bases from V and 6 bases from J, leaving 5 bases between. Looked up from germline, CDR1 is MDHEN and CDR2 is SYDVKM. CDR3 coding DNA: TGTGCCAGCAGTTTACTTATCAATGAGCAGTTCTTC. This codes for CASSLLINEQFF.

Points on this clone: Relative to the germline gene, one junction end is altered; a read error may explain this. The rearrangement uses TRBV7-7 and TRBJ2-6, with D unclear. Germline loops: CDR1 SSHAT, CDR2 FNYEAQ (reference sequence). There are 14 residues in the CDR3. As DNA, the CDR3 is TGTGCTAGCAGCACAAGCGCTGGGGCCAACGTCCTGACTTTC. Translating gives CASSTSAGANVLTF.